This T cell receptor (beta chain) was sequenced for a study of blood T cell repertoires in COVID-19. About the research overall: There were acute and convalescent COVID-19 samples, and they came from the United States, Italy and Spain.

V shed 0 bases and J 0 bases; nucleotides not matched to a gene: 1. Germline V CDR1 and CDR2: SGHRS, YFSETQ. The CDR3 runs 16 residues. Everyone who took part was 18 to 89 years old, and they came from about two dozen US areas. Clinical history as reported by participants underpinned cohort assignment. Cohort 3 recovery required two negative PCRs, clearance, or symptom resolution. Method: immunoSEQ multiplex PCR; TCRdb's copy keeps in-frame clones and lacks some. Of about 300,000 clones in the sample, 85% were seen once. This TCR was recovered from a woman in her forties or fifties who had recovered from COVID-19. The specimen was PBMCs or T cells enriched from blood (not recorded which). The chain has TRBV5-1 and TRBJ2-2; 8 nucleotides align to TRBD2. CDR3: CASSLVAGSNTGELFF. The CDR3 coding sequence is TGCGCCAGCAGCTTGGTAGCGGGGTCGAACACCGGGGAGCTGTTTTTT.